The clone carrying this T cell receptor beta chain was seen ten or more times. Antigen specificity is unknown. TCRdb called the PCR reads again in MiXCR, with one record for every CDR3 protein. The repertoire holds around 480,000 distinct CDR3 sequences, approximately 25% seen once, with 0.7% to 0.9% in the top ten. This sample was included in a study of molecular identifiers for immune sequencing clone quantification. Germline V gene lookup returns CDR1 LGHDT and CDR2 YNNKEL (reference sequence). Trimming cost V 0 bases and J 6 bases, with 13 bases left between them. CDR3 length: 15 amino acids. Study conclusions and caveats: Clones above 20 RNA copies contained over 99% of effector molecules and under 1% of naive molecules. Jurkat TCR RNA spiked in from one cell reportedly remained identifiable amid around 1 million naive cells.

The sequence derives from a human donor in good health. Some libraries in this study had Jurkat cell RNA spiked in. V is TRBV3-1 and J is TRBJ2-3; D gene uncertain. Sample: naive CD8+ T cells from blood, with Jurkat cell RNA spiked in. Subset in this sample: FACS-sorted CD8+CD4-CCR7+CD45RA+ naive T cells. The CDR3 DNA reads TGTGCCAGCAGCCAAGAGACATTTTCTGGCGATACGCAGTATTTT. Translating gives CASSQETFSGDTQYF.